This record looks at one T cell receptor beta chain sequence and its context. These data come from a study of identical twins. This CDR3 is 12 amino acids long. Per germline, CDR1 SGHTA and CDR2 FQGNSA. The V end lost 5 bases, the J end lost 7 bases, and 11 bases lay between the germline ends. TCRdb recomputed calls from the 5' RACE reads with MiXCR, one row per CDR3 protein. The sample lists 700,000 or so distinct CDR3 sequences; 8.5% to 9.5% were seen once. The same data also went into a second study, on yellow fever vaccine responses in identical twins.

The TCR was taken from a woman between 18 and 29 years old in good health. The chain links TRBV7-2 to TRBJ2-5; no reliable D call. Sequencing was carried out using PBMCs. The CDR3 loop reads CASSGGSGTQYF. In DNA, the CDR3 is TGTGCCAGCAGCGGTGGCTCTGGGACCCAGTACTTC.